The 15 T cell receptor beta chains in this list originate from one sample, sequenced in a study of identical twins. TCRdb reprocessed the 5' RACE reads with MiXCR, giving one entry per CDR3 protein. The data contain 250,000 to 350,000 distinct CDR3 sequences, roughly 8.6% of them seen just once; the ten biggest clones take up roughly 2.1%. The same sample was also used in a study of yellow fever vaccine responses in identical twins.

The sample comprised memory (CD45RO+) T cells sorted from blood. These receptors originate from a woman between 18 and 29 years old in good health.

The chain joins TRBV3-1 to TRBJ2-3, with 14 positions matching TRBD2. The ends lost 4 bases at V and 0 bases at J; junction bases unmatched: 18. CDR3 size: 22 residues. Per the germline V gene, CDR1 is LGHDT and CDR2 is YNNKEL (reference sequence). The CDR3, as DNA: TGTGCCAGCAGCCGCCCCCCCGGGACTAGCGGGGGCACACCCTTGAGCACAGATACGCAGTATTTT. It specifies CASSRPPGTSGGTPLSTDTQYF.

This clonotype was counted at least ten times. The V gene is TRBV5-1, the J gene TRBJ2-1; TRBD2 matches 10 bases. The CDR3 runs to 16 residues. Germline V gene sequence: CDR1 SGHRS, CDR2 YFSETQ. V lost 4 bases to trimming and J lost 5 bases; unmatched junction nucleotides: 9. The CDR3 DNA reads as TGCGCCAGCAGCCAGGGCTCTAGCGGGAGCCACAATGAGCAGTTCTTC. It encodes CASSQGSSGSHNEQFF. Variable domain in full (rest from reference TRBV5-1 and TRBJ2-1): KAGVTQTPRYLIKTRGQQVTLSCSPISGHRSVSWYQQTPGQGLQFLFEYFSETQRNKGNFPGRFSGRQFSNSRSEMNVSTLELGDSALYLCASSQGSSGSHNEQFFGPGTRLTVL.

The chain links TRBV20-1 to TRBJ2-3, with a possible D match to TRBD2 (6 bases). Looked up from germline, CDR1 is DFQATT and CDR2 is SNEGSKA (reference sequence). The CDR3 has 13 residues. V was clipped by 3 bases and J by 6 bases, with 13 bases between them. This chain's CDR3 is CSARPGTADTQYF. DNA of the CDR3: TGCAGTGCTAGGCCCGGGACTGCGGATACGCAGTATTTT.

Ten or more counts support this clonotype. CDR3 sequence (DNA): TGTGCCAGCACCAATTACAGGGGGCGGTCTTATGGCTACACCTTC. Its protein is CASTNYRGRSYGYTF. V gene TRBV12-3 or TRBV12-4 combines with J gene TRBJ1-2; 9 positions agree with TRBD1. There are 15 residues in the CDR3. V was clipped by 7 bases and J by 5 bases; unmatched bases: 11.

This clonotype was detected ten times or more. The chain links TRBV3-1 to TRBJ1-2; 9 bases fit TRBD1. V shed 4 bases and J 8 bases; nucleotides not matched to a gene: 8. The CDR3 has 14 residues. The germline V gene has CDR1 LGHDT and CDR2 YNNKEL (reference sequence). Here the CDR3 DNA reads TGTGCCAGCAGCCCCCGGGACAGGGTGGCCGGCTACACCTTC. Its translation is CASSPRDRVAGYTF. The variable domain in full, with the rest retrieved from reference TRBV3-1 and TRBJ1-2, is DTAVSQTPKYLVTQMGNDKSIKCEQNLGHDTMYWYKQDSKKFLKIMFSYNNKELIINETVPNRFSPKSPDKAHLNLHINSLELGDSAVYFCASSPRDRVAGYTFGSGTRLTVV.

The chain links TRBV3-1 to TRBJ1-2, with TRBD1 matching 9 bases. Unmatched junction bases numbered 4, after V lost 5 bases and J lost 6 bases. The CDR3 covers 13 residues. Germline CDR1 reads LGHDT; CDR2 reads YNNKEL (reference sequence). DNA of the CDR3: TGTGCCAGCAGCGCCGACAGGGGGAATGGCTACACCTTC. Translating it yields CASSADRGNGYTF.

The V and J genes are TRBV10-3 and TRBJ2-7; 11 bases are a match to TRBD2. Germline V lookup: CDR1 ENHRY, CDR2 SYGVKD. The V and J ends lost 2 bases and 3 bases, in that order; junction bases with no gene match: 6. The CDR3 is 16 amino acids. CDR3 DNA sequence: TGTGCCATCAGTGAGGTCCTAGCGGGAGGTTTCTACGAGCAGTACTTC. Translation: CAISEVLAGGFYEQYF.

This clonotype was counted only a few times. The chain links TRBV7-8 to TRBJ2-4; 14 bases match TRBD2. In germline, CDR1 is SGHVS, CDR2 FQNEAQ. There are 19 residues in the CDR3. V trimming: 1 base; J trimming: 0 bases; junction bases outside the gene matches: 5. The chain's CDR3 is CASSLVGTSGGLAKNIQYF. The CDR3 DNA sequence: TGTGCCAGCAGCTTAGTCGGGACTAGCGGGGGCCTAGCCAAAAACATTCAGTACTTC.

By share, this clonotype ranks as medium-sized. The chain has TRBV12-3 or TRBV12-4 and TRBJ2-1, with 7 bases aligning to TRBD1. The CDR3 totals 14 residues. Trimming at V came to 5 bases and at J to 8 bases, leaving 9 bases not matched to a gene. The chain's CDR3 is CASSQRTGRDEQFF. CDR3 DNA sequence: TGTGCCAGCAGTCAGCGGACAGGTCGTGATGAGCAGTTCTTC.

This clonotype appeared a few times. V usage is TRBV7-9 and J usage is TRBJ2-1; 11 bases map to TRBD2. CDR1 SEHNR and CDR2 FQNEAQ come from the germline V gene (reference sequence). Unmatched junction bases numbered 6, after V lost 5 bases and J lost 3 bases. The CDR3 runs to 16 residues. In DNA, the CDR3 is TGTGCCAGCAGCCGACAGACTAGCGGGGACTACAATGAGCAGTTCTTC. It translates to CASSRQTSGDYNEQFF.

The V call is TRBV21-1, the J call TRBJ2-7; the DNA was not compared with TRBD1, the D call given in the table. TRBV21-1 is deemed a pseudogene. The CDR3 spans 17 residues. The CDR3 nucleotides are TGTGCCAGCATGCTCGGACATCCGGGCAGGATCAACTACGAGCAGTACTTC. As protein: CASMLGHPGRINYEQYF.

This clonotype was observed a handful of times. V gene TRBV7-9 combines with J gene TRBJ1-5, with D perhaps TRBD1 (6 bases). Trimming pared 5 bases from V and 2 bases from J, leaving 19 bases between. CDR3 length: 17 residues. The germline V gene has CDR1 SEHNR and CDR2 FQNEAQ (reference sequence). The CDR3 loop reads CASSEGRGQGGNQPQHF. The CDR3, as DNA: TGTGCCAGCAGCGAAGGGCGGGGGCAAGGGGGCAATCAGCCCCAGCATTTT.

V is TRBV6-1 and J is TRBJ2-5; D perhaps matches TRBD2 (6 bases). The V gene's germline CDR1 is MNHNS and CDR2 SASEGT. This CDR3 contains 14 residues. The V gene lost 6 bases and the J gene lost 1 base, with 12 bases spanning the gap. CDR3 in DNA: TGTGCCAGCAGGAGAGGACTATTCCAAGAGACCCAGTACTTC. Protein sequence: CASRRGLFQETQYF.

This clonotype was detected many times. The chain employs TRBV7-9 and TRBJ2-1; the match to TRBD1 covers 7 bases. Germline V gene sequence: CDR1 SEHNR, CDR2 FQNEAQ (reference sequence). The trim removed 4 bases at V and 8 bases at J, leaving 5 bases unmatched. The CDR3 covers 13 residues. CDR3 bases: TGTGCCAGCAGCTGGATAGGGGGCGATGAGCAGTTCTTC. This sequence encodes CASSWIGGDEQFF.

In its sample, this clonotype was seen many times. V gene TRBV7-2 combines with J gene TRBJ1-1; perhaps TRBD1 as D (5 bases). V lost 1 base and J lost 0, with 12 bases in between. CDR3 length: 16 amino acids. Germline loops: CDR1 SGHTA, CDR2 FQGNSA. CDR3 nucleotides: TGTGCCAGCAGCTTAGGGATCCAGGACATGAACACTGAAGCTTTCTTT. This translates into CASSLGIQDMNTEAFF.